The 10 T cell receptor beta chains below were found in one sample sequenced in a study of T-cell reconstitution after alpha-beta-depleted transplantation in children. Unique molecular identifiers were incorporated into the prepared TCRbeta library. TCRdb reprocessed the PCR reads via MiXCR and lists one record per CDR3 protein. The sample records a few hundred thousand distinct CDR3 sequences, 13% being singletons. The material sequenced was PBMCs, taken from the stem cell graft. Every receptor here comes from a human donor who donated a stem cell graft to a child with Fanconi anemia.

This clonotype showed up just a few times. The chain carries TRBV14 and TRBJ1-5; D gene unclear. The V gene's germline CDR1 is SGHDN and CDR2 FVKESK. The V end was cut by 6 bases, the J end by 10 bases, with 10 bases between. The CDR3 contains 11 residues. For the CDR3, the DNA is TGTGCCAGCAGTCCGTCCGAACCCCAGCATTTT. Residues: CASSPSEPQHF. Based on the CDR3 plus reference TRBV14 and TRBJ1-5, the full variable domain is EAGVTQFPSHSVIEKGQTVTLRCDPISGHDNLYWYRRVMGKEIKFLLHFVKESKQDESGMPNNRFLAERTGGTYSTLKVQPAELEDSGVYFCASSPSEPQHFGDGTRLSIL.

The chain recombines TRBV24-1 with TRBJ2-1; a possible D gene is TRBD1 (5 bases). Per germline, CDR1 KGHDR and CDR2 SFDVKD. CDR3 length: 16 amino acids. V lost 0 bases and J lost 1, with 9 bases in between. This chain's CDR3 is CATSDLARESYNEQFF. The DNA of the CDR3 is TGTGCCACCAGTGATTTGGCCAGGGAATCCTACAATGAGCAGTTCTTC.

This clonotype showed up just a few times. The chain has TRBV10-3 and TRBJ1-1; the match to TRBD1 covers 9 bases. With 10 bases clipped from V and 3 bases from J, the junction kept 9 bases outside the gene matches. Germline assignment: CDR1 ENHRY and CDR2 SYGVKD. CDR3 size: 14 residues. This CDR3 reads CASWPQGADTEAFF. For the CDR3, the DNA is TGTGCCAGCTGGCCACAGGGGGCGGACACTGAAGCTTTCTTT.

Worth noting for this clonotype: One junction end disagrees with the germline gene, perhaps due to a read error. This chain links TRBV7-2 with TRBJ2-5; D remains ambiguous. Germline CDR1 and CDR2: SGHTA and FQGNSA. The CDR3 is 14 residues long. In DNA form, the CDR3 reads TGTGCCGGCAGCTTAGTGGGGTGGGGAGAGACCCAGTACTTC. Translation gives CAGSLVGWGETQYF.

J is TRBJ1-5 and V is TRBV30; the D gene is possibly TRBD1 (5 bases). This CDR3 has 16 amino acids. V was shortened by 0 bases and J by 0 bases, with 12 bases between the two germline ends. Germline lookup yields CDR1 GTSNPN and CDR2 SVGIG (reference sequence). The CDR3 nucleotides are TGTGCCTGGAGTGTACGGACACGACCTAGCAATCAGCCCCAGCATTTT. Encoded protein: CAWSVRTRPSNQPQHF.

A few counts support this clonotype. The CDR3 loop is CSARVQGSTEAFF. The CDR3 region has the DNA TGCAGTGCTAGGGTACAGGGAAGCACTGAAGCTTTCTTT. The gene calls are TRBV20-1 and TRBJ1-1, with D perhaps matching TRBD1 (6 bases). CDR1 and CDR2 from the germline V gene are DFQATT and SNEGSKA (reference sequence). The V end lost 3 bases, the J end lost 4 bases, and 12 bases lay between the germline ends. The CDR3 runs to 13 residues.

V usage is TRBV3-1 and J usage is TRBJ2-4; D is unclear. The CDR3 totals 12 residues. Germline V gene data show CDR1 as LGHDT and CDR2 as YNNKEL (reference sequence). Trimming shortened V by 2 bases and J by 5 bases, and 4 bases separated the two germline ends. The CDR3 region has the DNA TGTGCCAGCAGCCAAAACCAAAACATTCAGTACTTC. Residues: CASSQNQNIQYF.

This clonotype was seen a few times. V and J are TRBV6-2 or TRBV6-3 and TRBJ2-7; D unclear. The CDR3 length is 16 residues. Trimming stripped 5 bases from V and 1 base from J, with 18 bases between. Germline V gene sequence: CDR1 MNHEY, CDR2 SVGEGT. The DNA of the CDR3 is TGTGCCAGCAGTCTCCAGGATTACAAGATGTCCTACGAGCAGTACTTC. Translated: CASSLQDYKMSYEQYF.

The chain uses TRBV20-1 and TRBJ2-1; possible D gene TRBD2, 5 bases. Germline V gene lookup returns CDR1 DFQATT and CDR2 SNEGSKA (reference sequence). V dropped 6 bases and J dropped 8 bases, with 23 bases sitting between them. The CDR3 has 15 amino acids. CDR3 protein: CSARNPQGSGDEQFF. The DNA of the CDR3 is TGCAGTGCCCGAAACCCCCAAGGGAGTGGCGATGAGCAGTTCTTC.

The chain uses TRBV14 and TRBJ2-1; TRBD1 aligns across 10 bases. The J segment lost 13 bases and the V segment lost 1 base, leaving 4 bases of the junction unmatched. The CDR3 sequence is 13 residues long. The germline gives CDR1 SGHDN, CDR2 FVKESK. The CDR3 spells CASSQGQGAVQFF. CDR3 nucleotide sequence: TGTGCCAGCAGCCAAGGACAGGGGGCAGTTCAGTTCTTC.